The 5 T cell receptor beta chains below come from one sample, sequenced in a study of blood T cell repertoires in COVID-19. The method was immunoSEQ multiplex PCR; TCRdb's version includes in-frame clones alone and lacks a portion of them. The repertoire consists of 110,000 or so clones, with approximately 85% occurring once and the leading ten covering around 6%. The sequencing input was peripheral blood. All receptors come from a woman aged 60-75 years with COVID-19, enrolled during active disease.

This rearrangement joins TRBV29-1 to TRBJ2-3; 10 bases are shared with TRBD2. Germline V CDR1 and CDR2: SQVTM, ANQGSEA. The CDR3 runs 17 residues. V lost 3 bases and J lost 3; bases outside the gene matches: 12. CDR3 coding DNA: TGCAGCGTTGATGGGGTAGCGGGGGGCATGGGGACAGATACGCAGTATTTT. It encodes CSVDGVAGGMGTDTQYF.

The chain couples TRBV5-3 to TRBJ1-4, with a possible D match to TRBD1 (5 bases). TRBV5-3 is treated as an ORF (open reading frame) with a function not yet certain. The CDR3 has 10 amino acids. The chain's CDR3 is CGGKGEKLFF. Written as DNA, the CDR3 is TGTGGTGGAAAGGGGGAAAAACTGTTTTTT.

The chain carries TRBV5-6 and TRBJ2-7; 9 positions agree with TRBD1. V trimming: 4 bases; J trimming: 5 bases; junction bases outside the gene matches: 7. Germline-derived CDR1 and CDR2 are SGHDT and YYEEEE. CDR3 length: 14 amino acids. CDR3 sequence (DNA): TGTGCCAGCAGCGGGGACAGGGAAAACCACGAGCAGTACTTC. Encoded protein: CASSGDRENHEQYF.

This chain joins TRBV29-1 and TRBJ1-1; a possible D gene is TRBD1 (5 bases). This CDR3 has 12 amino acids. Germline V gives CDR1 SQVTM, CDR2 ANQGSEA. V dropped 4 bases and J dropped 5 bases, with 11 bases sitting between them. This CDR3 is CSVVLGGTEAFF. The CDR3 DNA reads TGCAGCGTTGTTCTGGGGGGAACTGAAGCTTTCTTT.

The genes are TRBV7-2 and TRBJ1-6; the D is unclear. Germline V CDR1 and CDR2: SGHTA, FQGNSA. V was pared by 4 bases and J by 0 bases, with 10 bases between. The CDR3 contains 16 residues. CDR3 region: CASSSSVSSYNSPLHF. The CDR3 region has the DNA TGTGCCAGCAGCTCCTCAGTAAGCTCCTATAATTCACCCCTCCACTTT. Combining the CDR3 with reference TRBV7-2 and TRBJ1-6 gives the whole variable domain GAGVSQSPSNKVTEKGKDVELRCDPISGHTALYWYRQSLGQGLEFLIYFQGNSAPDKSGLPSDRFSAERTGGSVSTLTIQRTQQEDSAVYLCASSSSVSSYNSPLHFGNGTRLTVT.